These 26 T cell receptor beta chains came from one sample sequenced in a study of T cells after yellow fever vaccination. In TCRdb, the 5' RACE reads were re-called with MiXCR into one record per CDR3 protein. The sample has roughly 170,000 distinct CDR3 sequences, around 8.5% seen once. Source: CD8+ T cells sorted from PBMCs, taken 45 days after the yellow fever booster vaccination. The source of these receptors is a man younger than 35 who received the YFV17D yellow fever vaccine.

CDR3 in DNA: TGTGCCAGCAGGAAAGGCTTCGGGGACAGGGGGCCCGGTCCCCCTAACTATGGCTACACCTTC. It specifies CASRKGFGDRGPGPPNYGYTF. The chain employs TRBV6-9 and TRBJ1-2, with 12 bases aligning to TRBD1. Germline CDR1 MNHGY, CDR2 SVAAGI. This CDR3 has 21 residues. Trimming removed 6 bases from V and 0 bases from J; junction bases left unmatched: 20.

This clonotype has just a few counts. This chain joins TRBV24-1 and TRBJ1-5; D ambiguous. V lost 4 bases, J lost 3 bases, and 6 bases lay in between. Germline V gives CDR1 KGHDR, CDR2 SFDVKD. The CDR3 length is 13 residues. The CDR3 here is CATSDRHNQPQHF. DNA for the CDR3: TGTGCCACCAGTGACAGGCACAATCAGCCCCAGCATTTT.

This clonotype was seen only a few times. The chain is built from TRBV12-3 or TRBV12-4 and TRBJ2-2; no clear D gene. V was cut by 8 bases and J by 0 bases, with 19 bases left in between. This CDR3 has 17 amino acids. The CDR3 spells CASRASKTVANTGELFF. CDR3 in DNA: TGTGCCAGCCGGGCGAGTAAAACAGTTGCGAACACCGGGGAGCTGTTTTTT.

The rearrangement links TRBV15 to TRBJ1-2; a weak D match, TRBD1 (5 bases). Trimming stripped 5 bases from V and 2 bases from J, with 27 bases between. Looked up from germline, CDR1 is LNHNV and CDR2 is YYDKDF (reference sequence). CDR3 length: 19 residues. CDR3 nucleotide sequence: TGTGCCACCAGCGAGAGTATCCTTATGGGGGAGGGCTACAACTATGGCTACACCTTC. It translates to CATSESILMGEGYNYGYTF.

Here the CDR3 reads CASSFGNVRDALFF. The CDR3 DNA reads TGTGCCAGCAGTTTTGGGAACGTCCGGGACGCACTGTTTTTT. This chain links TRBV12-3 or TRBV12-4 with TRBJ1-4; TRBD1 might be the D (5 bases). This CDR3 region has 14 residues. The germline V and J ends were trimmed by 3 bases and 13 bases, with 18 bases remaining between them.

This sequence joins TRBV6-2 or TRBV6-3 and TRBJ2-1; 10 bases are shared with TRBD1. This CDR3 has 14 residues. In germline, CDR1 is MNHEY, CDR2 SVGEGT. With 6 bases clipped from V and 4 bases from J, the junction kept 3 bases outside the gene matches. Here the CDR3 DNA reads TGTGCCAGCAGCACGGGACAGGGGTACAATGAGCAGTTCTTC. This codes for CASSTGQGYNEQFF.

This clonotype was observed a few times. The chain recombines TRBV27 with TRBJ2-5; D is unresolved. This CDR3 contains 16 residues. Between the trimmed V and J ends, which lost 4 bases and 2 bases, there was a span of 17 bases. Germline V gene lookup returns CDR1 MNHEY and CDR2 SMNVEV (reference sequence). The CDR3 region is CASSYATDYAQETQYF. The CDR3 DNA reads as TGTGCCAGCAGTTACGCGACGGATTACGCGCAAGAGACCCAGTACTTC.

This chain joins TRBV24-1 and TRBJ1-5; 7 nucleotides align to TRBD1. Looked up from germline, CDR1 is KGHDR and CDR2 is SFDVKD. Trimming removed 4 bases from V and 6 bases from J; junction bases left unmatched: 5. This CDR3 has 14 amino acids. The CDR3 DNA reads TGTGCCACCAGTGAAAGGGGGCGAAGTCAGCCCCAGCATTTT. Its protein is CATSERGRSQPQHF.

In its sample, this clonotype was seen many times. The CDR3 reads CASRTGQGEGETQYF. The CDR3 DNA follows: TGTGCCAGCAGGACCGGACAGGGAGAGGGAGAGACCCAGTACTTC. V gene TRBV6-2 or TRBV6-3 combines with J gene TRBJ2-5; 8 bases are shared with TRBD1. Germline loops: CDR1 MNHEY, CDR2 SVGEGT. The CDR3 consists of 15 residues. The junction had 10 bases not matched to a gene; V was cut back by 6 bases and J by 4 bases.

In this sample, this clonotype turned up a few times. V is TRBV7-6 and J is TRBJ2-3, with D uncertain. The CDR3 runs to 17 residues. The V and J ends lost 0 bases and 0 bases respectively, with 13 bases between them. Germline V CDR1 and CDR2: SGHVS, FNYEAQ. CDR3 bases: TGTGCCAGCAGCTTAGCTTTAGTGTGGTCTAGCACAGATACGCAGTATTTT. It codes for CASSLALVWSSTDTQYF.

This clonotype has only a few counts. The chain uses TRBV11-2 and TRBJ2-7; D is unclear. Trimming pared 5 bases from V and 5 bases from J, leaving 13 bases between. The V gene's germline CDR1 is SGHAT and CDR2 FQNNGV. This CDR3 spans 13 amino acids. This CDR3 reads CASSTPRIHEQYF. CDR3 sequence (DNA): TGTGCCAGCAGCACCCCCAGAATTCACGAGCAGTACTTC.

This clonotype was observed a handful of times. This chain links TRBV4-2 with TRBJ1-2, with a tentative D call TRBD1 (6 bases). Between the trimmed V and J ends, which lost 3 bases and 3 bases, there was a span of 14 bases. This CDR3 region has 15 residues. Per the germline V gene, CDR1 is LGHNA and CDR2 is YNFKEQ. The CDR3 is CASSHGSEGDYGYTF. In DNA form, the CDR3 reads TGTGCCAGCAGCCATGGCTCGGAGGGGGACTATGGCTACACCTTC.

The V call is TRBV18, the J call TRBJ2-5; 10 nucleotides line up with TRBD2. This CDR3 region has 17 residues. The V gene's germline CDR1 is KGHSH and CDR2 LQKENI. Germline trimming cut 3 bases from V and 2 bases from J; bases unmatched to any gene: 9. The CDR3, as DNA: TGTGCCAGCTCACCTGGCCTAGCGGGGGCCGGTCAAGAGACCCAGTACTTC. This encodes CASSPGLAGAGQETQYF.

This clonotype was detected only once. The rearrangement uses TRBV12-3 or TRBV12-4 and TRBJ1-6; D is undetermined. This CDR3 has 12 residues. With 2 bases removed from V and 9 bases from J, the gap between germline ends came to 5 bases. For the CDR3, the DNA is TGTGCCAGCAGTTTACCGAGTTCACCCCTCCACTTT. Translating it yields CASSLPSSPLHF.

V and J are TRBV6-1 and TRBJ2-7, with D hard to call. CDR1 and CDR2 from the germline V gene are MNHNS and SASEGT. V was pared by 5 bases and J by 5 bases, with 19 bases between. The CDR3 covers 15 residues. The CDR3 region has the DNA TGTGCCAGCAGTCCCCGCACCATGCGGCCCCACGAGCAGTACTTC. This encodes CASSPRTMRPHEQYF.

This clonotype turned up a few times. V usage is TRBV4-3 and J usage is TRBJ2-6; D unresolved. V shed 0 bases and J shed 0 bases, with 6 bases lying between them. The CDR3 runs 16 residues. CDR1 is LGHNA and CDR2 is YSLEER in the germline V gene. The CDR3 sequence is CASSQDQSSGANVLTF. CDR3 nucleotides: TGCGCCAGCAGCCAAGACCAGAGCTCTGGGGCCAACGTCCTGACTTTC.

V and J are TRBV7-6 and TRBJ2-7, with D maybe TRBD1 (6 bases). The CDR3 sequence is 15 residues long. V lost 1 base to trimming and J lost 0 bases, with 10 bases between them. In germline, CDR1 is SGHVS, CDR2 FNYEAQ. The CDR3 nucleotides read TGTGCCAGCAGCTTAGATGGGGACATCTCCTACGAGCAGTACTTC. This translates into CASSLDGDISYEQYF.

This clonotype has only a few counts. The rearrangement joins TRBV29-1 to TRBJ2-1; TRBD1 or TRBD2 may be the D gene (5 bases each). Trimming stripped 3 bases from V and 1 base from J, with 13 bases between. The CDR3 spans 15 residues. CDR1 and CDR2 (germline): SQVTM, ANQGSEA. CDR3 in DNA: TGCAGCGTTGACGAGGGGATAGGGTCCTACAATGAGCAGTTCTTC. Translated: CSVDEGIGSYNEQFF.

This chain connects TRBV9 to TRBJ2-3, with 8 bases that match TRBD2. J gave up 4 bases and V 3 bases, and 10 bases lay outside the gene matches. The germline gives CDR1 SGDLS, CDR2 YYNGEE. There are 16 residues in the CDR3. In DNA, the CDR3 is TGTGCCAGCAGCGAGGAAAGCGGGGGAGGAGCAGATACGCAGTATTTT. Its translation is CASSEESGGGADTQYF.

The chain combines TRBV7-2 with TRBJ1-1; 10 bases are a match to TRBD1. The CDR3 is made up of 16 amino acids. V lost 5 bases to trimming and J lost 4 bases; unmatched junction nucleotides: 10. CDR1 is SGHTA, CDR2 FQGNSA, per germline. CDR3 coding DNA: TGTGCCAGCAGCGACAGGGGGCATCTTTTCTTCACTGAAGCTTTCTTT. Its translation is CASSDRGHLFFTEAFF. Full variable domain (rest looked up from reference TRBV7-2 and TRBJ1-1): GAGVSQSPSNKVTEKGKDVELRCDPISGHTALYWYRQSLGQGLEFLIYFQGNSAPDKSGLPSDRFSAERTGGSVSTLTIQRTQQEDSAVYLCASSDRGHLFFTEAFFGQGTRLTVV.

This clonotype came up a few times. The rearrangement uses TRBV11-1 and TRBJ1-1; 7 bases fit TRBD1. Germline-derived CDR1 and CDR2 are SGHAT and FQDESV (reference sequence). CDR3 length: 14 amino acids. The J segment lost 5 bases and the V segment lost 6 bases, leaving 9 bases of the junction unmatched. DNA of the CDR3: TGTGCCAGCAGGAACGACAGGGCCGGAACTGAAGCTTTCTTT. Translation gives CASRNDRAGTEAFF.

The chain links TRBV20-1 to TRBJ2-1; D ambiguous. Germline V lookup: CDR1 DFQATT, CDR2 SNEGSKA (reference sequence). The CDR3 is 14 amino acids. V lost 5 bases, J lost 0 bases, and 11 bases lay in between. As DNA, the CDR3 is TGCAGTGCTCCCTGGGCGAGCTCCTACAATGAGCAGTTCTTC. This translates into CSAPWASSYNEQFF.

Ten or more counts support this clonotype. The chain uses TRBV29-1 and TRBJ2-1; 9 bases line up with TRBD2. This CDR3 comprises 14 residues. Germline CDR1 reads SQVTM; CDR2 reads ANQGSEA. The CDR3 protein is CTTLGGGGAHEQFF. CDR3 sequence (DNA): TGCACGACACTCGGGGGCGGGGGGGCCCATGAGCAGTTCTTC.

This clonotype was seen a few times. The V and J genes are TRBV9 and TRBJ1-2; possible D gene TRBD1, 6 bases. This CDR3 is built from 13 residues. Trimming took off 5 bases at V and 6 bases at J, with 14 bases between the two ends. Germline CDR1 and CDR2: SGDLS and YYNGEE. CDR3 loop: CASSSQGLDGYTF. The DNA of the CDR3 is TGTGCCAGCAGTTCTCAGGGGTTGGATGGCTACACCTTC.

This clonotype was picked up a small number of times. The chain uses TRBV4-1 and TRBJ2-7, with D possibly matching TRBD1 (6 bases). Germline lookup yields CDR1 MGHRA and CDR2 YSYEKL. The ends were cut back, 3 bases at V and 3 bases at J, with 15 bases in the middle. This CDR3 contains 15 residues. CDR3 sequence (DNA): TGCGCCAGCAGCCACAGGGGAGATGAGGGCTACGAGCAGTACTTC. Translation gives CASSHRGDEGYEQYF.

This clonotype has just a few counts. The chain recombines TRBV6-2 or TRBV6-3 with TRBJ2-7, with 7 positions matching TRBD1. The CDR3 has 16 residues. Germline CDR1 reads MNHEY; CDR2 reads SVGEGT. Unmatched junction bases numbered 12, after V lost 6 bases and J lost 1 base. DNA of the CDR3: TGTGCCAGCAGCCTTCCCCCGGGACAGACGTCCTACGAGCAGTACGTC. Amino acids: CASSLPPGQTSYEQYV.